The 22 T cell receptor beta chains reported below all come from one sample, sequenced in a study of T-cell reconstitution after alpha-beta-depleted transplantation in children. It was with unique molecular identifiers that the TCRbeta library was prepared. TCRdb fed the PCR reads into MiXCR, producing one record per CDR3 protein. The sample carries about 500,000 distinct CDR3 sequences, approximately 30% recorded once. The sequencing here drew on PBMCs from the stem cell graft donor, taken from the stem cell graft. These TCRs come from a human donor who donated a stem cell graft to a child with aplastic anemia.

The chain recombines TRBV20-1 with TRBJ1-1, with D hard to call. Trimming took off 6 bases at V and 5 bases at J, with 19 bases between the two ends. The length of the CDR3 is 14 residues. Germline V gives CDR1 DFQATT, CDR2 SNEGSKA (reference sequence). CDR3 region: CSAKPDARRTEAFF. In DNA, the CDR3 is TGCAGTGCGAAGCCGGACGCCCGCCGAACTGAAGCTTTCTTT.

The chain joins TRBV7-2 to TRBJ2-2; tentative D call: TRBD2 (6 bases). V lost 6 bases and J lost 8, with 16 bases in between. Germline loops: CDR1 SGHTA, CDR2 FQGNSA. The CDR3 length is 14 residues. The chain's CDR3 is CASSGRDGPGELFF. The CDR3 nucleotides read TGTGCCAGCAGTGGGCGGGACGGACCTGGGGAGCTGTTTTTT.

The V call is TRBV5-6, the J call TRBJ2-5, with D maybe TRBD2 (7 bases). Trimming stripped 5 bases from V and 5 bases from J, with 22 bases between. CDR1 is SGHDT and CDR2 is YYEEEE in the germline V gene. The CDR3 totals 16 residues. The CDR3 DNA follows: TGTGCCAGCAGGCCAAACAGGATGGGAGGGGGGGAGACCCAGTACTTC. Amino acid sequence: CASRPNRMGGGETQYF.

This rearrangement joins TRBV4-3 to TRBJ2-3; 10 nucleotides align to TRBD2. Germline loops: CDR1 LGHNA, CDR2 YSLEER. The CDR3 has 15 amino acids. V was pared by 0 bases and J by 5 bases, with 2 bases of the junction left unmatched. CDR3 amino acids: CASSQDRLAGDTQYF. The CDR3 DNA reads as TGCGCCAGCAGCCAAGATAGACTAGCGGGAGATACGCAGTATTTT.

This chain connects TRBV20-1 to TRBJ2-7; 7 nucleotides align to TRBD1. Germline V gene data show CDR1 as DFQATT and CDR2 as SNEGSKA (reference sequence). This CDR3 is built from 15 residues. Trimming removed 0 bases from V and 1 base from J; junction bases left unmatched: 6. The chain's CDR3 is CSARDLRGSSYEQYF. DNA for the CDR3: TGCAGTGCTAGAGATCTCAGGGGGTCGTCCTACGAGCAGTACTTC.

V usage is TRBV27 and J usage is TRBJ2-3, with 12 nucleotides matching TRBD2. CDR3 length equals 18 residues. The V segment lost 1 base and the J segment 1 base; nucleotides outside the gene matches: 6. The germline gives CDR1 MNHEY, CDR2 SMNVEV (reference sequence). CDR3 nucleotide sequence: TGTGCCAGCAGTTTATGGGCCCGACTAGCGGGAGGCACAGATACGCAGTATTTT. This translates into CASSLWARLAGGTDTQYF.

V usage is TRBV7-9 and J usage is TRBJ1-5, with D possibly being TRBD1 (6 bases). The CDR3 extends over 15 amino acids. Per germline, CDR1 SEHNR and CDR2 FQNEAQ (reference sequence). V dropped 4 bases and J dropped 0 bases, with 10 bases sitting between them. The CDR3, as DNA: TGTGCCAGCAGCTCGACGGACAGTAGCAATCAGCCCCAGCATTTT. It is translated as CASSSTDSSNQPQHF.

J is TRBJ2-1 and V is TRBV6-1; D is undetermined. The CDR3 totals 13 residues. Trimming took 6 bases from V and 5 from J, leaving 11 bases between them. Germline assignment: CDR1 MNHNS and CDR2 SASEGT. Written as DNA, the CDR3 is TGTGCCAGCAGCCCGGACCAGGACAATGAGCAGTTCTTC. This encodes CASSPDQDNEQFF.

This chain connects TRBV20-1 to TRBJ1-5; TRBD1 aligns across 7 bases. The CDR3 runs to 13 residues. Germline CDR1 and CDR2: DFQATT and SNEGSKA (reference sequence). With 6 bases clipped from V and 3 bases from J, the junction kept 5 bases outside the gene matches. This chain's CDR3 is CSAAQGPNQPQHF. The CDR3 DNA reads as TGCAGTGCGGCACAGGGGCCCAATCAGCCCCAGCATTTT.

The chain uses TRBV7-3 and TRBJ2-7; 7 bases line up with TRBD1. The J segment lost 0 bases and the V segment lost 0 bases, leaving 2 bases of the junction unmatched. The CDR3 covers 15 residues. CDR1 is SGHTA, CDR2 FQGTGA, per germline. CDR3 DNA sequence: TGTGCCAGCAGCTTAACCCCAGGGGGCTCCTACGAGCAGTACTTC. Protein product: CASSLTPGGSYEQYF.

The gene calls are TRBV4-2 and TRBJ2-1; 15 bases match TRBD2. V was pared by 1 base and J by 6 bases, with 13 bases of the junction left unmatched. The CDR3 is 20 residues long. Germline CDR1 LGHNA, CDR2 YNFKEQ. The CDR3 nucleotides are TGTGCCAGCAGCCAAGTAGGGACTAGCGGGAGGCCCCTGGGGGCCAATGAGCAGTTCTTC. Protein: CASSQVGTSGRPLGANEQFF.

Many counts were recorded for this clonotype. V and J are TRBV9 and TRBJ2-1; D is undetermined. V was shortened by 3 bases and J by 0 bases, with 16 bases between the two germline ends. The CDR3 has 17 amino acids. Germline V gene data show CDR1 as SGDLS and CDR2 as YYNGEE. The CDR3 coding sequence is TGTGCCAGCAGCGCCGGCTACGGGTCGGGCTCCTACAATGAGCAGTTCTTC. It encodes CASSAGYGSGSYNEQFF.

This clonotype was observed a single time. The chain is built from TRBV12-3 or TRBV12-4 and TRBJ2-3; D ambiguous. The length of the CDR3 is 13 residues. The V end was cut by 6 bases, the J end by 3 bases, with 10 bases between. The CDR3 sequence: CASSLVATDTQYF. For the CDR3, the DNA is TGTGCCAGCAGCCTCGTGGCGACAGATACGCAGTATTTT.

The chain has TRBV5-5 and TRBJ2-3; TRBD1 or TRBD2 may be the D gene (5 bases each). The CDR3 has 16 amino acids. CDR1 and CDR2 from the germline V gene are SGHKS and YYEKEE (reference sequence). V lost 4 bases and J 4 bases, leaving 19 bases between the germline ends. The CDR3 here is CASSQSGTRTPDTQYF. CDR3 bases: TGTGCCAGCAGCCAGTCCGGGACCCGGACCCCAGATACGCAGTATTTT.

The chain links TRBV5-1 to TRBJ2-1; TRBD2 matches 11 bases. From germline, CDR1 is SGHRS and CDR2 YFSETQ. The CDR3 is made up of 18 amino acids. V dropped 0 bases and J dropped 1; count of bases not matched to a gene: 6. CDR3 loop: CASSLDPGLAVSYNEQFF. CDR3 coding DNA: TGCGCCAGCAGCTTGGATCCGGGACTAGCGGTTTCCTACAATGAGCAGTTCTTC.

This clonotype was counted only a few times. This chain links TRBV6-5 with TRBJ1-1; possibly TRBD1 for D (5 bases). The CDR3 sequence is 12 residues long. Deletions cut 7 bases from V and 5 bases from J, with 11 bases between. Germline assignment: CDR1 MNHEY and CDR2 SVGAGI. In DNA form, the CDR3 reads TGTGCCAGCACCTCACGGGGGACTGAAGCTTTCTTT. Translation: CASTSRGTEAFF.

The chain uses TRBV19 and TRBJ2-1; 7 bases fit TRBD2. Germline loops: CDR1 LNHDA, CDR2 SQIVND (reference sequence). The CDR3 runs 15 residues. With V trimmed by 6 bases and J by 1 base, 6 bases remained unmatched. The CDR3 reads CASSTGTTSYNEQFF. For the CDR3, the DNA is TGTGCCAGTAGCACCGGGACTACTTCCTACAATGAGCAGTTCTTC.

This clonotype was detected only a few times. V usage is TRBV27 and J usage is TRBJ2-1; TRBD1 matches 7 bases. Germline CDR1 is MNHEY and CDR2 is SMNVEV (reference sequence). CDR3 length: 15 amino acids. With V trimmed by 7 bases and J by 8 bases, 14 bases remained unmatched. CDR3 region: CASKKGGEGFDEQFF. CDR3 coding DNA: TGTGCCAGCAAAAAAGGGGGCGAAGGGTTCGATGAGCAGTTCTTC.

The chain combines TRBV25-1 with TRBJ2-5, with a possible D match to TRBD2 (5 bases). With 7 bases removed from V and 5 bases from J, the gap between germline ends came to 14 bases. There are 13 residues in the CDR3. CDR1 and CDR2 (germline): MGHDK, SYGVNS. In DNA, the CDR3 is TGTGCCAGCAAGAGGGCCGGTGTCGAGACCCAGTACTTC. It yields the protein CASKRAGVETQYF.

This clonotype was counted only a few times. This chain uses TRBV6-1 with TRBJ1-2; 7 bases agree with TRBD1. The CDR3 sequence is 13 residues long. Germline trimming cut 5 bases from V and 6 bases from J; bases unmatched to any gene: 6. The germline V gene has CDR1 MNHNS and CDR2 SASEGT. Here the CDR3 DNA reads TGTGCCAGCAGTCCACAGGGGTTGGATGGCTACACCTTC. Translated: CASSPQGLDGYTF.

The chain is built from TRBV29-1 and TRBJ2-1, with D perhaps being TRBD1 or TRBD2 (7 bases each). Germline V gene data show CDR1 as SQVTM and CDR2 as ANQGSEA. Between the trimmed V and J ends, which lost 0 bases and 8 bases, there was a span of 20 bases. CDR3 length: 16 amino acids. The DNA for the CDR3 is TGCAGCGTTGAAGACTTACTAGCGTTAGGGGGCTATGAGCAGTTCTTC. This gives the protein CSVEDLLALGGYEQFF.

The chain links TRBV28 to TRBJ1-3; 7 bases fit TRBD1. Unmatched junction bases numbered 4, after V lost 5 bases and J lost 0 bases. From germline, CDR1 is MDHEN and CDR2 SYDVKM. The CDR3 spans 15 residues. The CDR3 sequence: CASSEGQPSGNTIYF. CDR3 in DNA: TGTGCCAGCAGTGAGGGACAGCCCTCTGGAAACACCATATATTTT.